This record covers a single TCR beta chain. Its antigen is not identified. TCRalpha and TCRbeta libraries used 5'RACE with constant-segment primers and UMIs. TCRdb independently ran MiXCR on the 5' RACE reads; one entry per CDR3 protein. The repertoire holds 70,000 to 100,000 distinct CDR3 sequences, about 13% seen once, with about a quarter in the top ten. This sample was taken from a study of T-cell memory formation after mild COVID-19. Turning to the study itself: Clustering of TCRs was largely donor specific. Findings of the study overall: Within pre-infection memory, some responding clones were found, suggesting cross-reactive memory joined. For contracting clones, CD4+ ones sat mainly in CM and EM, CD8+ in EMRA.

Per the germline V gene, CDR1 is SGHDN and CDR2 is FVKESK. The CDR3 has 17 residues. V lost 3 bases to trimming and J lost 3 bases, with 19 bases between them. V gene TRBV14 combines with J gene TRBJ2-3, with D perhaps being TRBD1 or TRBD2 (5 bases each). What was sequenced was PBMCs or a T cell subset sorted from them (not recorded which). This sequence was found in an adult woman who had mild COVID-19 (a few samples of this study predate the infection). Cell type and time point are not known. The CDR3 loop is CASSHLYGTLETDTQYF. The DNA for the CDR3 is TGTGCCAGCAGCCACTTATATGGGACGCTGGAGACAGATACGCAGTATTTT.